This TCR beta chain appears in the sequencing data of a study of T cells in Graves' hyperthyroidism and ophthalmopathy. With V trimmed by 5 bases and J by 3 bases, 6 bases remained unmatched. This CDR3 spans 17 amino acids. Germline V gene data show CDR1 as SGHTA and CDR2 as FQGNSA. This clonotype was recorded many times. Amplification of TCR beta CDR3 regions used RNA as the template. First-round RT-PCR with HTBI primers amplified the TCR CDR3 region. TCRdb reprocessed the multiplex PCR reads with MiXCR, giving one entry per CDR3 protein. The sample lists hundreds of thousands of distinct CDR3 sequences, about 19% occurring once.

This clonotype was obtained from a man aged 45-60 years with Graves' ophthalmopathy. The rearrangement joins TRBV7-2 to TRBJ2-1, with TRBD2 matching 14 bases. The specimen sequenced was blood. The CDR3 loop is CASSPRLAGGNYNEQFF. The CDR3 region has the DNA TGTGCCAGCAGCCCCAGACTAGCGGGAGGGAACTACAATGAGCAGTTCTTC.